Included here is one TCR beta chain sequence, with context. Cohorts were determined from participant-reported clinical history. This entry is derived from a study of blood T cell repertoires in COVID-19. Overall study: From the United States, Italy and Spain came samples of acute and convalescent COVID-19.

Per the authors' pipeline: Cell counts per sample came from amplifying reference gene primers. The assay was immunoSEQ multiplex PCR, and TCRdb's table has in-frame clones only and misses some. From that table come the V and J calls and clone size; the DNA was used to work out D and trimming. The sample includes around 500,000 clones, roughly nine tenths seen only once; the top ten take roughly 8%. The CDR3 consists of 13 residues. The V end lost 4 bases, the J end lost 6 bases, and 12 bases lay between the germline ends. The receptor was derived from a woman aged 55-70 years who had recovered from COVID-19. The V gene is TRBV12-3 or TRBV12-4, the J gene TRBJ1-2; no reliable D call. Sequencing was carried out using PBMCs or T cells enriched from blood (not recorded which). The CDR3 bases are TGTGCCAGCAGTTACCCGCGCAATAATGGCTACACCTTC. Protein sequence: CASSYPRNNGYTF.